One TCR beta chain is described in this entry. CDR1 and CDR2 (germline): SQVTM, ANQGSEA. The CDR3 is 14 residues long. V was clipped by 4 bases and J by 6 bases; unmatched bases: 9. This sample stems from a study of cytomegalovirus exposure and HLA in healthy donors. Profiled with immunoSEQ multiplex PCR; TCRdb holds only in-frame clones, not every one. The table has 55,000 to 70,000 clones, 80% to 95% seen once; the top ten hold about 5.4%. Specimen: PBMCs. The TCR sequence derives from a man aged 18 to 29 in good health and CMV-seropositive. The genes are TRBV29-1 and TRBJ2-7, with 10 positions matching TRBD2. For the CDR3, the DNA is TGCAGCGTTGGTCGGGCTAGCGGGAGTGGCGAGCAGTACTTC. The encoded protein is CSVGRASGSGEQYF.